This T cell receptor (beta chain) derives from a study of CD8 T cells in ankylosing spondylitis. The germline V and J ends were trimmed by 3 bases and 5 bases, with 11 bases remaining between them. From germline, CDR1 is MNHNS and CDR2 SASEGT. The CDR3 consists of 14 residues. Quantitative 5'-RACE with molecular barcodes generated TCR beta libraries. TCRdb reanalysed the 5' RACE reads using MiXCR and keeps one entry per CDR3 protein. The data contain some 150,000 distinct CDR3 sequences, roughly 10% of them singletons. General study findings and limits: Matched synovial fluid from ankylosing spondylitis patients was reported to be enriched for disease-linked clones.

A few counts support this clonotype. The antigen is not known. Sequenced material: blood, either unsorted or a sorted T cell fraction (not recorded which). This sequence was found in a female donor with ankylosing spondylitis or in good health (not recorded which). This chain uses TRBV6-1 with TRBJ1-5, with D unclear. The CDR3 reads CASSEMSGYQPQHF. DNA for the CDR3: TGTGCCAGCAGTGAGATGAGTGGGTATCAGCCCCAGCATTTT.